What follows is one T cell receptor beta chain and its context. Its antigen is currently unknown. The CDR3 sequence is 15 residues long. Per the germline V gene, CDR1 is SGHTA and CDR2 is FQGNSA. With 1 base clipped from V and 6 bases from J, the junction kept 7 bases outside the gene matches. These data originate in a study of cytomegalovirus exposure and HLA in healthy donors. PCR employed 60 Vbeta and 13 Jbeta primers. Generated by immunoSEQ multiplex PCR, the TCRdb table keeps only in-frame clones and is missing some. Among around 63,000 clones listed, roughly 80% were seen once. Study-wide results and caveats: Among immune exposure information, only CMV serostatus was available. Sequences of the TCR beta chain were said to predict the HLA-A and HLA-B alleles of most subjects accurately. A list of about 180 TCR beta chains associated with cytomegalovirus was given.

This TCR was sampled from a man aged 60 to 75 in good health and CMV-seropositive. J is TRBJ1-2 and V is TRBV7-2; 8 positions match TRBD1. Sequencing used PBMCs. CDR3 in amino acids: CASSLVYGQGHGYTF. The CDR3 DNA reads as TGTGCCAGCAGCTTAGTATACGGACAGGGACATGGCTACACCTTC.